This T cell receptor (beta chain) was recovered during a study of tumor and adjacent non-tumor tissue in lung cancer. General study findings and limits: Top 100 clones took a larger repertoire share in normal lung.

This sample's RNA came from whole unsorted tissue. Germline V lookup: CDR1 SGHAT, CDR2 FQNNGV. The CDR3 loop spans 14 amino acids. Three rounds of nested PCR, following a modified ARM-PCR protocol, produced the TCRbeta library. In TCRdb, the multiplex PCR reads were re-called with MiXCR into one record per CDR3 protein. The repertoire holds approximately 79,000 distinct CDR3 sequences, with roughly three fifths as singletons. This clonotype was seen once. No antigen is known for it. Compared with germline, one end of the junction differs, possibly owing to a read error. The chain uses TRBV11-2 and TRBJ2-7; 9 bases agree with TRBD2. Sequenced: lung tumor tissue. The sequence was collected from a man between 70 and 80 years old with non-small cell lung cancer. DNA for the CDR3: TGTACCAGCAGCGTCTTAGCGGGAGACTACGAGCAGTACTTC. Translated, it gives CTSSVLAGDYEQYF.